Detailed here is one TCR beta chain. The antigen is undetermined. Looked up from germline, CDR1 is MGHRA and CDR2 is YSYEKL. The V gene lost 3 bases and the J gene lost 3 bases, with 15 bases spanning the gap. The CDR3 length is 15 residues. This sample is part of a study of cytomegalovirus exposure and HLA in healthy donors. Study outcomes and limitations: The productive fraction for most TCR beta V segments was about 87% or about 30% in an earlier analysis.

PCR amplification relied on 60 Vbeta primers (plus 13 Jbeta primers). The table came from immunoSEQ multiplex PCR; TCRdb's copy has only in-frame clones and leaves some out. This repertoire includes 30,000 to 35,000 clones. The sequence was collected from a woman aged 40 to 50 in good health and CMV-seropositive. The gene calls are TRBV4-1 and TRBJ2-7; no reliable D call. Sequenced: PBMCs. As DNA, the CDR3 is TGCGCCAGCAGCCACCCGACTGCGCGGTTCTACGAGCAGTACTTC. This sequence encodes CASSHPTARFYEQYF.